One sample yielded the 9 T cell receptor beta chains listed below, sequenced in a study of blood T cell repertoires in COVID-19. Some clones are missing from TCRdb's copy, which holds only in-frame ones; the method was immunoSEQ multiplex PCR. This sample has a few hundred thousand clones; more than 70% occur once, and the top ten carry around 8%. Material: peripheral blood. The receptor set was obtained from a woman between 50 and 59 years old who had recovered from COVID-19.

The chain carries TRBV10-3 and TRBJ1-5, with 10 bases lining up with TRBD1. CDR3 length: 12 amino acids. Losses at the gene ends were 10 bases for V and 4 bases for J; bases not matched to a gene: 1. Germline V gene lookup returns CDR1 ENHRY and CDR2 SYGVKD. This CDR3 is CATGQGNQPQHF. The CDR3 DNA is TGTGCCACGGGACAGGGGAATCAGCCCCAGCATTTT.

The CDR3 reads CAISERTTDQPQHF. The CDR3 DNA reads as TGTGCCATCAGTGAAAGGACAACGGATCAGCCCCAGCATTTT. The J gene is TRBJ1-5, the V gene TRBV10-3, with D possibly matching TRBD1 (5 bases). Trimming took off 3 bases at V and 5 bases at J, with 11 bases between the two ends. The CDR3 runs 14 residues. Germline V gene sequence: CDR1 ENHRY, CDR2 SYGVKD.

The gene calls are TRBV14 and TRBJ2-2; D is unclear. This CDR3 spans 13 amino acids. Germline CDR1 is SGHDN and CDR2 is FVKESK. V was cut by 2 bases and J by 5 bases, with 6 bases left in between. CDR3 in amino acids: CASSQFETGELFF. In nucleotides, the CDR3 is TGTGCCAGCAGCCAATTCGAGACCGGGGAGCTGTTTTTT. Complete variable domain (other parts from reference TRBV14 and TRBJ2-2): EAGVTQFPSHSVIEKGQTVTLRCDPISGHDNLYWYRRVMGKEIKFLLHFVKESKQDESGMPNNRFLAERTGGTYSTLKVQPAELEDSGVYFCASSQFETGELFFGEGSRLTVL.

This clone was observed once. The chain recombines TRBV3-1 (or the pseudogene TRBV3-2) with TRBJ1-5; 7 positions agree with TRBD1. CDR1 and CDR2 from the germline V gene are LGHDT and YNNKEL (reference sequence). The CDR3 runs to 14 residues. Trimming removed 3 bases from V and 8 bases from J; junction bases left unmatched: 7. CDR3 DNA: TGTGCCAGCAGCCATAGACAGGGAATAGAGCCCCAGCATTTT. Translating it yields CASSHRQGIEPQHF.

This chain uses TRBV19 with TRBJ2-5; the match to TRBD2 covers 9 bases. Trimming removed 7 bases from V and 4 bases from J; junction bases left unmatched: 10. There are 15 residues in the CDR3. Germline-derived CDR1 and CDR2 are LNHDA and SQIVND (reference sequence). The CDR3 is CASKGLRGGAETQYF. The CDR3 DNA is TGTGCCAGTAAGGGTCTTCGCGGGGGGGCAGAGACCCAGTACTTC. The full variable domain, with the rest looked up from reference TRBV19 and TRBJ2-5, is DGGITQSPKYLFRKEGQNVTLSCEQNLNHDAMYWYRQDPGQGLRLIYYSQIVNDFQKGDIAEGYSVSREKKESFPLTVTSAQKNPTAFYLCASKGLRGGAETQYFGPGTRLLVL.

In this sample, this clone turned up a few times. The V call is TRBV7-2, the J call TRBJ1-6; D call uncertain. V was pared by 6 bases and J by 8 bases, with 11 bases between. This CDR3 has 13 residues. Germline assignment: CDR1 SGHTA and CDR2 FQGNSA. CDR3 residues: CASRPVRDSPLHF. As DNA, the CDR3 is TGTGCCAGCAGACCCGTTCGAGATTCACCCCTCCACTTT.

V usage is TRBV28 and J usage is TRBJ1-6; D may be TRBD1 (6 bases). This CDR3 comprises 17 residues. The V end was cut by 1 base, the J end by 4 bases, with 14 bases between. CDR1 MDHEN and CDR2 SYDVKM come from the germline V gene. This chain's CDR3 is CASSLSSGVGYNSPLHF. As DNA, the CDR3 is TGTGCCAGCAGTTTATCGTCAGGGGTAGGTTATAATTCACCCCTCCACTTT.

V and J are TRBV6-5 and TRBJ1-1, with 7 nucleotides matching TRBD1. CDR1 and CDR2 (germline): MNHEY, SVGAGI. Trimming took 4 bases from V and 1 from J; bases not matched to a gene: 6. The CDR3 sequence is 15 residues long. CDR3 nucleotide sequence: TGTGCCAGCAGTTTGACCGGGACAGCGAACACTGAAGCTTTCTTT. Translation gives CASSLTGTANTEAFF.

The chain is built from TRBV7-2 and TRBJ1-2, with a possible D match to TRBD1 (6 bases). V gave up 0 bases and J gave up 10 bases, with 21 bases separating them. The CDR3 spans 16 residues. CDR1 SGHTA and CDR2 FQGNSA come from the germline V gene. As DNA, the CDR3 is TGTGCCAGCAGCTTAGCGAGGTCCGGGGGGCGCTTTGACTACACCTTC. It translates to CASSLARSGGRFDYTF.